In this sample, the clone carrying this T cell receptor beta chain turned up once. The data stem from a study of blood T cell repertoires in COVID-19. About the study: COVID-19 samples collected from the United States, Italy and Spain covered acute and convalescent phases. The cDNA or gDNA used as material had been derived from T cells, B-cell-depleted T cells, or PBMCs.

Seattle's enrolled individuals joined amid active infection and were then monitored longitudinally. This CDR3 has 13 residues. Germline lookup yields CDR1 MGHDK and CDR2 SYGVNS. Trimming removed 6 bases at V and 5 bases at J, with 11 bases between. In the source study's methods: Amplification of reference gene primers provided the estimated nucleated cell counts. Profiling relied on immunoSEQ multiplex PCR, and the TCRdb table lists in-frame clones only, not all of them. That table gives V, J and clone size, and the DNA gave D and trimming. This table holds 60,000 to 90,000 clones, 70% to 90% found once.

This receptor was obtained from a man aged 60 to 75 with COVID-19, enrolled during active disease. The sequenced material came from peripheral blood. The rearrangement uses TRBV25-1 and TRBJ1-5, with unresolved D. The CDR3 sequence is CASSADTYQPQHF. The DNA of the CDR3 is TGTGCCAGCAGCGCCGACACCTATCAGCCCCAGCATTTT.